A selection of T cell receptor beta chains follows, all from one sample in a study of OX40 agonist ivuxolimab in advanced cancers. Sequencing was performed with immunoSEQ multiplex PCR; in TCRdb, only in-frame clones are kept and a portion is missing. The profile shows tens of thousands of clones, approximately 89% of them singletons. The sequencing used CD4+ or CD8+ T cells sorted from blood, collected in a trial of the OX40 agonist ivuxolimab. The receptors come from an adult with an advanced solid tumor such as melanoma, head and neck, liver or kidney cancer. Each CDR3 is given with its conserved first and last residue. Each record gives: D gene, J gene, V gene, clone size, CDR3 protein, CDR3 DNA. D genes are given only for firm matches. Size tells how often a clone was seen (once, few, many) or the class of an expanded clone, and some rows leave it out.

d_gene: .
j_gene: TRBJ2-7
v_gene: TRBV5-1
abundance: .
CDR3aa: CASSPNRDEQYF
CDR3nt: TGCGCCAGCAGCCCGAACAGGGACGAGCAGTACTTC

d_gene: TRBD1
j_gene: TRBJ2-2
v_gene: TRBV7-9
abundance: .
CDR3aa: CASSRKAGTARPGELFF
CDR3nt: TGTGCCAGCAGCCGTAAGGCCGGGACAGCCCGACCCGGGGAGCTGTTTTTT

d_gene: .
j_gene: TRBJ2-5
v_gene: TRBV20-1
abundance: .
CDR3aa: CSAPYRETQYF
CDR3nt: TGCAGTGCACCGTATAGGGAGACCCAGTACTTC

d_gene: .
j_gene: TRBJ2-3
v_gene: TRBV30
abundance: once
CDR3aa: CAWSRGESTDTQYF
CDR3nt: TGTGCCTGGAGTAGGGGGGAGAGCACAGATACGCAGTATTTT

d_gene: TRBD2
j_gene: TRBJ2-7
v_gene: TRBV6-4
abundance: .
CDR3aa: CASSLLAGSYEQYF
CDR3nt: TGTGCCAGCAGTTTACTAGCGGGGTCCTACGAGCAGTACTTC

d_gene: .
j_gene: TRBJ2-3
v_gene: TRBV18
abundance: .
CDR3aa: CASSPAGFAQYF
CDR3nt: TGTGCCAGCTCACCAGCGGGGTTCGCGCAGTATTTT

d_gene: .
j_gene: TRBJ1-3
v_gene: TRBV9
abundance: few
CDR3aa: CASSVGAGIGNTIYF
CDR3nt: TGTGCCAGCAGCGTAGGAGCTGGGATCGGAAACACCATATATTTT

d_gene: .
j_gene: TRBJ1-1
v_gene: TRBV7-9
abundance: few
CDR3aa: CASSLRTRGLNTEAFF
CDR3nt: TGTGCCAGCAGCTTACGGACCAGGGGCCTGAACACTGAAGCTTTCTTT

d_gene: .
j_gene: TRBJ2-1
v_gene: TRBV7-8
abundance: .
CDR3aa: CASSLSGGTYNEQFF
CDR3nt: TGTGCCAGCAGCTTATCTGGAGGGACCTACAATGAGCAGTTCTTC

d_gene: TRBD1
j_gene: TRBJ1-5
v_gene: TRBV28
abundance: .
CDR3aa: CASSPWGQGYNQPQHF
CDR3nt: TGTGCCAGCTCACCCTGGGGACAGGGCTACAATCAGCCCCAGCATTTT

d_gene: .
j_gene: TRBJ1-1
v_gene: TRBV28
abundance: once
CDR3aa: CASSLWAVNTEAFF
CDR3nt: TGTGCCAGCAGTTTATGGGCAGTGAACACTGAAGCTTTCTTT

d_gene: TRBD2
j_gene: TRBJ2-5
v_gene: TRBV7-8
abundance: .
CDR3aa: CASSPRGGRLETQYF
CDR3nt: TGTGCCAGCAGCCCGCGGGGGGGCCGATTGGAGACCCAGTACTTC

d_gene: TRBD1
j_gene: TRBJ1-2
v_gene: TRBV5-6
abundance: .
CDR3aa: CASSRQGVLNYGYTF
CDR3nt: TGTGCCAGCAGCCGACAGGGTGTATTGAACTATGGCTACACCTTC

d_gene: TRBD1
j_gene: TRBJ2-2
v_gene: TRBV9
abundance: .
CDR3aa: CASSVAPGGATGELFF
CDR3nt: TGTGCCAGCAGCGTAGCCCCAGGGGGCGCCACCGGGGAGCTGTTTTTT

d_gene: TRBD1
j_gene: TRBJ1-4
v_gene: TRBV7-9
abundance: .
CDR3aa: CASSSQGNSEKLFF
CDR3nt: TGTGCCAGCAGCTCACAGGGGAATAGTGAAAAACTGTTTTTT

d_gene: .
j_gene: TRBJ2-7
v_gene: TRBV10-3
abundance: .
CDR3aa: CAISEGQAASYEQYF
CDR3nt: TGTGCCATCAGTGAGGGCCAAGCCGCCTCCTACGAGCAGTACTTC

d_gene: .
j_gene: TRBJ1-2
v_gene: TRBV27
abundance: once
CDR3aa: CASSLVVGDDDYTF
CDR3nt: TGTGCCAGCAGTTTAGTCGTAGGAGATGATGACTACACCTTC

d_gene: TRBD1
j_gene: TRBJ1-1
v_gene: TRBV30
abundance: few
CDR3aa: CAWSADRGVNTEAFF
CDR3nt: TGTGCCTGGAGTGCGGACAGGGGTGTGAACACTGAAGCTTTCTTT

d_gene: .
j_gene: TRBJ2-2
v_gene: TRBV10-1
abundance: .
CDR3aa: CASSGLARGGELFF
CDR3nt: TGCGCCAGCAGTGGTCTAGCGAGAGGCGGGGAGCTGTTTTTT

d_gene: TRBD1
j_gene: TRBJ1-4
v_gene: TRBV7-2
abundance: .
CDR3aa: CASSYSGTGNEKLFF
CDR3nt: TGTGCCAGCAGCTACTCCGGGACAGGGAATGAAAAACTGTTTTTT

d_gene: .
j_gene: TRBJ2-5
v_gene: TRBV9
abundance: .
CDR3aa: CASSVGGGSGKETQYF
CDR3nt: TGTGCCAGCAGCGTAGGGGGCGGCTCGGGAAAAGAGACCCAGTACTTC

d_gene: .
j_gene: TRBJ2-7
v_gene: TRBV28
abundance: .
CDR3aa: CASSLPLNLREQYF
CDR3nt: TGTGCCAGCAGTTTACCCCTCAACTTGAGGGAGCAGTACTTC

d_gene: .
j_gene: TRBJ2-3
v_gene: TRBV7-3
abundance: .
CDR3aa: CASSTILTDTQYF
CDR3nt: TGTGCCAGCAGCACCATCCTCACAGATACGCAGTATTTT

d_gene: .
j_gene: TRBJ1-1
v_gene: TRBV28
abundance: .
CDR3aa: CASKMVNTEAFF
CDR3nt: TGTGCCAGCAAAATGGTGAACACTGAAGCTTTCTTT

d_gene: .
j_gene: TRBJ2-3
v_gene: TRBV6-1
abundance: .
CDR3aa: CASSGGTAGTDTQYF
CDR3nt: TGTGCCAGCAGCGGAGGGACAGCTGGCACAGATACGCAGTATTTT

d_gene: .
j_gene: TRBJ2-7
v_gene: TRBV11-2
abundance: once
CDR3aa: CASSVGGGIEQYF
CDR3nt: TGTGCCAGCAGCGTGGGAGGGGGCATCGAGCAGTACTTC

d_gene: TRBD1
j_gene: TRBJ1-6
v_gene: TRBV6-4
abundance: few
CDR3aa: CASSETGQNNSPLHF
CDR3nt: TGTGCCAGCAGTGAGACAGGGCAGAATAATTCACCCCTCCACTTT

d_gene: .
j_gene: TRBJ1-6
v_gene: TRBV15
abundance: .
CDR3aa: CATSRDLPTDYSPLHF
CDR3nt: TGTGCCACCAGCAGAGATTTGCCGACTGACTATTCACCCCTCCACTTT

d_gene: .
j_gene: TRBJ2-7
v_gene: TRBV6-6
abundance: .
CDR3aa: CASSYLDRGEQYF
CDR3nt: TGTGCCAGCAGTTACCTGGACCGCGGCGAGCAGTACTTC

d_gene: TRBD1
j_gene: TRBJ1-5
v_gene: TRBV19
abundance: .
CDR3aa: CASSKGQRYSNQPQHF
CDR3nt: TGTGCCAGTAGTAAGGGACAGCGGTATAGCAATCAGCCCCAGCATTTT

d_gene: .
j_gene: TRBJ1-5
v_gene: TRBV5-1
abundance: medium-sized
CDR3aa: CASSFGGAAQPQHF
CDR3nt: TGCGCCAGCAGCTTTGGGGGGGCTGCTCAGCCCCAGCATTTT

d_gene: .
j_gene: TRBJ2-3
v_gene: TRBV19
abundance: .
CDR3aa: CASSIGKDTQYF
CDR3nt: TGTGCCAGTAGTATCGGTAAGGATACGCAGTATTTT

d_gene: .
j_gene: TRBJ1-1
v_gene: TRBV19
abundance: few
CDR3aa: CATSIGTEAFF
CDR3nt: TGTGCCACCTCTATAGGGACTGAAGCTTTCTTT

d_gene: .
j_gene: TRBJ2-1
v_gene: TRBV2
abundance: .
CDR3aa: CASSEKRVTSSHDEQFF
CDR3nt: TGTGCCAGCAGTGAAAAACGTGTTACTAGCTCCCACGATGAGCAGTTCTTC

d_gene: .
j_gene: TRBJ2-6
v_gene: TRBV5-4
abundance: once
CDR3aa: CASSRGEDGANVLTF
CDR3nt: TGTGCCAGCAGCCGGGGAGAGGATGGGGCCAACGTCCTGACTTTC

d_gene: TRBD2
j_gene: TRBJ2-1
v_gene: TRBV10-3
abundance: .
CDR3aa: CAISEASGIYNEQFF
CDR3nt: TGTGCCATCAGTGAAGCTAGCGGCATCTACAATGAGCAGTTCTTC

d_gene: .
j_gene: TRBJ2-1
v_gene: TRBV5-1
abundance: .
CDR3aa: CASSLGWGPTNEQFF
CDR3nt: TGCGCCAGCAGCTTGGGATGGGGCCCCACCAATGAGCAGTTCTTC

d_gene: .
j_gene: TRBJ2-5
v_gene: TRBV5-1
abundance: .
CDR3aa: CASSLGSKLQETQYF
CDR3nt: TGCGCCAGCAGCTTGGGCAGCAAACTCCAAGAGACCCAGTACTTC

d_gene: TRBD1
j_gene: TRBJ2-2
v_gene: TRBV19
abundance: few
CDR3aa: CASSLDRAFTGELFF
CDR3nt: TGTGCCAGTAGTCTCGACAGGGCGTTCACCGGGGAGCTGTTTTTT

d_gene: TRBD1
j_gene: TRBJ1-1
v_gene: TRBV6-1
abundance: .
CDR3aa: CASTRDRGTEAFF
CDR3nt: TGTGCCAGCACCCGGGACAGGGGGACTGAAGCTTTCTTT

d_gene: TRBD2
j_gene: TRBJ2-5
v_gene: TRBV10-3
abundance: .
CDR3aa: CAISKGGRKETQYF
CDR3nt: TGTGCCATCAGCAAGGGAGGGAGAAAAGAGACCCAGTACTTC

d_gene: .
j_gene: TRBJ2-3
v_gene: TRBV28
abundance: .
CDR3aa: CASSLVGFSTDTQYF
CDR3nt: TGTGCCAGCAGTTTGGTGGGGTTCAGCACAGATACGCAGTATTTT

d_gene: .
j_gene: TRBJ1-1
v_gene: TRBV28
abundance: few
CDR3aa: CASREDRNTEAFF
CDR3nt: TGTGCCAGCAGGGAGGACAGGAACACTGAAGCTTTCTTT

d_gene: .
j_gene: TRBJ1-6
v_gene: TRBV6-4
abundance: .
CDR3aa: CASSESRNSPLHF
CDR3nt: TGTGCCAGCAGTGAAAGTAGGAATTCACCCCTCCACTTT

d_gene: TRBD2
j_gene: TRBJ2-1
v_gene: TRBV5-4
abundance: .
CDR3aa: CASSAGLAGSSYNEQFF
CDR3nt: TGTGCCAGCAGCGCCGGATTAGCGGGATCCTCCTACAATGAGCAGTTCTTC

d_gene: .
j_gene: TRBJ2-1
v_gene: TRBV2
abundance: .
CDR3aa: CASRSGPQPYNEQFF
CDR3nt: TGTGCCAGCAGGTCGGGACCGCAACCCTACAATGAGCAGTTCTTC

d_gene: .
j_gene: TRBJ1-4
v_gene: TRBV5-1
abundance: .
CDR3aa: CASSLWAGRGEKLFF
CDR3nt: TGCGCCAGCAGCTTGTGGGCAGGGAGGGGTGAAAAACTGTTTTTT

d_gene: .
j_gene: TRBJ2-2
v_gene: TRBV6-1
abundance: .
CDR3aa: CASSHPWETGELFF
CDR3nt: TGTGCCAGCAGCCATCCATGGGAGACCGGGGAGCTGTTTTTT

d_gene: TRBD1
j_gene: TRBJ1-5
v_gene: TRBV19
abundance: .
CDR3aa: CASSDWDRAKPQHF
CDR3nt: TGTGCCAGTAGTGATTGGGACAGGGCAAAGCCCCAGCATTTT

d_gene: .
j_gene: TRBJ2-3
v_gene: TRBV5-4
abundance: .
CDR3aa: CASSLTTDTQYF
CDR3nt: TGTGCCAGCAGCTTGACCACAGATACGCAGTATTTT

d_gene: .
j_gene: TRBJ2-1
v_gene: TRBV11-2
abundance: .
CDR3aa: CASSLTYMVGSYNEQFF
CDR3nt: TGTGCCAGCAGCTTGACTTACATGGTGGGCTCCTACAATGAGCAGTTCTTC

d_gene: .
j_gene: TRBJ2-3
v_gene: TRBV9
abundance: .
CDR3aa: CASSVDAPDTQYF
CDR3nt: TGTGCCAGCAGCGTAGATGCGCCAGATACGCAGTATTTT

d_gene: TRBD1
j_gene: TRBJ2-3
v_gene: TRBV7-3
abundance: .
CDR3aa: CASSLMTGQEKGTQYF
CDR3nt: TGTGCCAGCAGCTTAATGACCGGACAGGAAAAGGGTACGCAGTATTTT

d_gene: TRBD1
j_gene: TRBJ2-7
v_gene: TRBV6-9
abundance: .
CDR3aa: CASSQDRGSYEQYF
CDR3nt: TGTGCCAGCAGTCAGGACAGGGGGTCCTACGAGCAGTACTTC

d_gene: TRBD1
j_gene: TRBJ1-5
v_gene: TRBV2
abundance: .
CDR3aa: CASSEDRRGGQPQHF
CDR3nt: TGTGCCAGCAGTGAGGACAGGCGGGGAGGTCAGCCCCAGCATTTT

d_gene: TRBD1
j_gene: TRBJ1-1
v_gene: TRBV6-1
abundance: once
CDR3aa: CASSSGQREAFF
CDR3nt: TGTGCCAGCAGCTCGGGACAGCGTGAAGCTTTCTTT

d_gene: TRBD2
j_gene: TRBJ2-2
v_gene: TRBV28
abundance: .
CDR3aa: CASHIGSSGSTGELFF
CDR3nt: TGTGCCAGCCATATCGGGTCTAGCGGGAGCACCGGGGAGCTGTTTTTT